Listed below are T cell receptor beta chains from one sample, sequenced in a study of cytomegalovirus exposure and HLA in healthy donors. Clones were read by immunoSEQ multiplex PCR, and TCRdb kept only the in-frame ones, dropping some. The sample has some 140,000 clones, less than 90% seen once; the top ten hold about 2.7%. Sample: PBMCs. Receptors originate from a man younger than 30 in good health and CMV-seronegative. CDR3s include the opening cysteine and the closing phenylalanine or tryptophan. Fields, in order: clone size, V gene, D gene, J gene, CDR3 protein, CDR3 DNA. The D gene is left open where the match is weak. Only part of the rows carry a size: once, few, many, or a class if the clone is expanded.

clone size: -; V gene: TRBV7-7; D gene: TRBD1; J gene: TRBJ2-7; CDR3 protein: CASSPRQGYYEQYF; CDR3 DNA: TGTGCCAGCAGCCCCCGACAGGGGTACTACGAGCAGTACTTC
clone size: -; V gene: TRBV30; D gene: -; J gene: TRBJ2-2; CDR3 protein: CAWSRTNTGELFF; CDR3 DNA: TGTGCCTGGAGTCGTACGAACACCGGGGAGCTGTTTTTT
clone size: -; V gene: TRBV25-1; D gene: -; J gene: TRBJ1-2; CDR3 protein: CASSRQDYGYTF; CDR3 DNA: TGTGCCAGCTCCCGCCAGGACTATGGCTACACCTTC
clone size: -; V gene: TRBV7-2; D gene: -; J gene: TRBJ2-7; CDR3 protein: CASSLGLPSYEQYF; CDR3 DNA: TGTGCCAGCAGCTTAGGGCTGCCGTCCTACGAGCAGTACTTC
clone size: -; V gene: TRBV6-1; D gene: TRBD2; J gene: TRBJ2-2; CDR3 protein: CASSGLAGVGTGELFF; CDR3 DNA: TGTGCCAGCAGTGGGCTAGCGGGAGTAGGAACCGGGGAGCTGTTTTTT
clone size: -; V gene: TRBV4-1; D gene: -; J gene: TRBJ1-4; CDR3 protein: CASSQAGENEKLFF; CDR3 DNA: TGCGCCAGCAGCCAAGCAGGGGAAAATGAAAAACTGTTTTTT
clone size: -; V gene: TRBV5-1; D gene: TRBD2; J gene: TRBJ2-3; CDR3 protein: CASSFAGGVSNTQYF; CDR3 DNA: TGCGCCAGCAGCTTTGCGGGGGGTGTTTCCAATACGCAGTATTTT
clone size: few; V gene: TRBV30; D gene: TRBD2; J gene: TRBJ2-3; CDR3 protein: CAWSVGLSTDTQYF; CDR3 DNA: TGTGCCTGGAGTGTGGGACTAAGCACAGATACGCAGTATTTT
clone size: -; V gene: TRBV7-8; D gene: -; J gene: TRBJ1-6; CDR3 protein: CASSSPDRLSPRLNSPLHF; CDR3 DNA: TGTGCCAGCAGCTCGCCCGACAGGTTGTCCCCCCGGTTGAATTCACCCCTCCACTTT
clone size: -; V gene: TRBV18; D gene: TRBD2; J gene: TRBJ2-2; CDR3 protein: CASSLRANSGSSPGELFF; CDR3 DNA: TGTGCCAGCTCACTTCGAGCGAATAGCGGGAGCAGTCCCGGGGAGCTGTTTTTT
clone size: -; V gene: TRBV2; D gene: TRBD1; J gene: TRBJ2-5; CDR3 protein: CASSQRGQGEETQYF; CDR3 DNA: TGTGCCAGCAGCCAAAGAGGGCAGGGGGAAGAGACCCAGTACTTC
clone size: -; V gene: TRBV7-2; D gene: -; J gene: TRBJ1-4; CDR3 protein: CASSPQRGELFF; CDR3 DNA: TGTGCCAGCAGCCCACAGCGGGGTGAACTGTTTTTT
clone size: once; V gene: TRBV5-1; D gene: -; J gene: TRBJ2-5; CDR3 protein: CASSSREGWETQYF; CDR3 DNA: TGCGCCAGCAGCTCCAGGGAAGGCTGGGAGACCCAGTACTTC
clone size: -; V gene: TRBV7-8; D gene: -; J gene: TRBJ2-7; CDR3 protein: CASSLGEVYEQYF; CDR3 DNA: TGTGCCAGCAGCTTAGGAGAGGTCTACGAGCAGTACTTC
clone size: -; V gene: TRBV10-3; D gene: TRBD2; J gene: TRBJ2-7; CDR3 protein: CAISGISGRTAYEQYF; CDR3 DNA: TGTGCCATCAGTGGAATAAGCGGGAGAACCGCCTACGAGCAGTACTTC
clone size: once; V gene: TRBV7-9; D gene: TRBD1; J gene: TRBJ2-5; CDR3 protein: CASSPVQGAETQYF; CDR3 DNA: TGTGCCAGCAGCCCGGTTCAGGGGGCAGAGACCCAGTACTTC
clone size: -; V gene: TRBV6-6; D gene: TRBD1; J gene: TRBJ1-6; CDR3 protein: CASSYHVTGGNSPLHF; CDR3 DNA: TGTGCCAGCAGTTACCACGTCACAGGGGGTAATTCACCCCTCCACTTT
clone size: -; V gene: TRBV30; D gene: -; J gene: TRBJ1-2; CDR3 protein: CAFLGGESYGYTF; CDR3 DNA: TGTGCCTTCCTCGGGGGTGAATCCTATGGCTACACCTTC
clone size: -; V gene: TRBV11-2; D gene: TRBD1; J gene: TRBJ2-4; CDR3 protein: CASSLIRGRKNIQYF; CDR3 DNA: TGTGCCAGCAGCTTAATCAGGGGGCGGAAAAACATTCAGTACTTC
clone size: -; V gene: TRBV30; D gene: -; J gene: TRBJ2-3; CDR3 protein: CAWSKGGFTDTQYF; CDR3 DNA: TGTGCCTGGAGTAAGGGCGGGTTCACAGATACGCAGTATTTT
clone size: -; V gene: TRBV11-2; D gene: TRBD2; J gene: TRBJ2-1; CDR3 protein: CASSLDGLAGGISMYNEQFF; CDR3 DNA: TGTGCCAGCAGCTTAGACGGACTAGCGGGAGGGATTTCAATGTATAATGAGCAGTTCTTC
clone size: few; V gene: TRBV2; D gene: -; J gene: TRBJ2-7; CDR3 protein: CASSEGTTRTYEQYF; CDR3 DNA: TGTGCCAGCAGTGAAGGGACTACCAGAACCTACGAGCAGTACTTC
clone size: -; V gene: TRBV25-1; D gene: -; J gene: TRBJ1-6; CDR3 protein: CASSAERGSPLHF; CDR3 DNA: TGTGCCAGCAGTGCCGAAAGAGGTTCACCCCTCCACTTT
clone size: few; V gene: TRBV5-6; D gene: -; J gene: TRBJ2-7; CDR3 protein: CASSTYNDGYEQYF; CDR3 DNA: TGTGCCAGCAGTACCTATAATGATGGCTACGAGCAGTACTTC
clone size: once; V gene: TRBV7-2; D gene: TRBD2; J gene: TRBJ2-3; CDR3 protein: CASSLAVSGGTDTQYF; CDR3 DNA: TGTGCCAGCAGCTTAGCGGTGAGCGGGGGAACAGATACGCAGTATTTT
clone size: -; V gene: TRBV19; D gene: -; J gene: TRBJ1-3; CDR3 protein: CASSGEGTIYF; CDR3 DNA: TGTGCCAGTAGTGGAGAAGGCACCATATATTTT
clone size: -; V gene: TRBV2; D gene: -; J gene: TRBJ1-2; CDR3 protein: CASSERGGGYTF; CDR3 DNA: TGTGCCAGCAGTGAAAGGGGCGGTGGCTACACCTTC
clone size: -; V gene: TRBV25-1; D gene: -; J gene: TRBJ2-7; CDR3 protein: CASSGKDSSYEQYF; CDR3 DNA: TGTGCCAGCAGTGGCAAGGACAGCTCCTACGAGCAGTACTTC
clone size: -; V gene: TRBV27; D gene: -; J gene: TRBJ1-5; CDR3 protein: CASSLSGEGLTGKPQHF; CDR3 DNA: TGTGCCAGCAGTTTATCTGGGGAAGGTCTAACCGGGAAGCCCCAGCATTTT
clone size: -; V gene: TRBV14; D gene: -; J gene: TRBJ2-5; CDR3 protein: CASSHFGRGETQYF; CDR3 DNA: TGTGCCAGCAGCCATTTTGGCAGGGGAGAGACCCAGTACTTC
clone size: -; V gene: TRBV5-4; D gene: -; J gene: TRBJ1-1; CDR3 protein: CASSIPDSISNTEAFF; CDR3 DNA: TGTGCCAGCAGCATTCCGGACAGCATTTCGAACACTGAAGCTTTCTTT
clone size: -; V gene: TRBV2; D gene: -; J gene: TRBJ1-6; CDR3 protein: CASSDPSFYSYNSPLHF; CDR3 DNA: TGTGCCAGCAGTGACCCCAGTTTTTACTCCTATAATTCACCCCTCCACTTT
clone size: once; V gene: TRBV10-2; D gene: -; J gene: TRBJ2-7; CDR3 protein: CASSDPHGDVSYEQYF; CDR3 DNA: TGCGCCAGCAGTGACCCCCACGGAGACGTCTCCTACGAGCAGTACTTC
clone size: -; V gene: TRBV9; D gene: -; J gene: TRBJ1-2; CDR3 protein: CASSTARGSAYGYTF; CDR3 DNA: TGTGCCAGCAGCACCGCTAGAGGGAGCGCCTATGGCTACACCTTC
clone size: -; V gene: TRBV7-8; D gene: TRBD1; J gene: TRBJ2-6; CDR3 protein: CASSFPRDRRLNSGANVLTF; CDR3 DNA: TGTGCCAGCAGCTTCCCCCGGGACAGGCGACTGAACTCTGGGGCCAACGTCCTGACTTTC
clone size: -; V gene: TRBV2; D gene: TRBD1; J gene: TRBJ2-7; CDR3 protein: CASSPDQIGTGLYEQYF; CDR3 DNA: TGTGCCAGCAGCCCGGATCAAATCGGGACAGGGTTGTACGAGCAGTACTTC
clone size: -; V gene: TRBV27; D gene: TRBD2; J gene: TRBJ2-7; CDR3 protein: CASSLSLAGVGYEQYF; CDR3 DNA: TGTGCCAGCAGTTTATCACTAGCGGGAGTTGGTTACGAGCAGTACTTC
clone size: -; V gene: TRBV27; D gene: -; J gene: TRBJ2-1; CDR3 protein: CASSRTGEYNEQFF; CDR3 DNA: TGTGCCAGCAGTAGGACGGGGGAATACAATGAGCAGTTCTTC
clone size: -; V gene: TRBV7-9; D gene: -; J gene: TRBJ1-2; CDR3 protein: CASSLGTFGGYTF; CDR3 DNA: TGTGCCAGCAGCCTTGGGACATTTGGGGGCTACACCTTC
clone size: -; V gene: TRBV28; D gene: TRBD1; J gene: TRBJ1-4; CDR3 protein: CASYPGGVREKLFF; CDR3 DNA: TGTGCCAGCTATCCAGGGGGCGTTCGGGAAAAACTGTTTTTT
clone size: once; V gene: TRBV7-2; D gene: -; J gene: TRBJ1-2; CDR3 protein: CASSLVLGRDYGYTF; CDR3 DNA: TGTGCCAGCAGCTTAGTGTTAGGCCGGGACTATGGCTACACCTTC
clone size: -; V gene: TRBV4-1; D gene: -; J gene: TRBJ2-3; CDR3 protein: CASSLGPRDTQYF; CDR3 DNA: TGCGCCAGCAGCCTCGGCCCCAGGGATACGCAGTATTTT
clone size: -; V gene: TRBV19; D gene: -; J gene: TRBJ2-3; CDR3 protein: CASGAHHTDTQYF; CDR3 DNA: TGTGCCAGTGGGGCGCACCACACAGATACGCAGTATTTT
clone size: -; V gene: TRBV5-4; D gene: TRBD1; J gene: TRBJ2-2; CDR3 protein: CASSLVAGGTGELFF; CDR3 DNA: TGTGCCAGCAGCTTGGTGGCAGGGGGTACCGGGGAGCTGTTTTTT
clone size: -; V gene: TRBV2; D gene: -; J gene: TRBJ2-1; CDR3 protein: CASTGNEQFF; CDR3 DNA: TGTGCCAGCACAGGAAATGAGCAGTTCTTC
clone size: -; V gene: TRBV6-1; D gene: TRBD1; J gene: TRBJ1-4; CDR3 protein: CASRRVSGGHEKLFF; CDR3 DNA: TGTGCCAGCAGAAGAGTCTCAGGGGGCCATGAAAAACTGTTTTTT
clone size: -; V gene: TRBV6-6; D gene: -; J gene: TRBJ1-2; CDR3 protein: CASSYSTGFYGYTF; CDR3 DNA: TGTGCCAGCAGTTACTCGACAGGATTCTATGGCTACACCTTC
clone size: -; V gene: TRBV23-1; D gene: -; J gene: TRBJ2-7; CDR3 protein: CASSLRDQTYEQYF; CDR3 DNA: TGCGCCAGCAGTCTCCGGGATCAGACGTACGAGCAGTACTTC
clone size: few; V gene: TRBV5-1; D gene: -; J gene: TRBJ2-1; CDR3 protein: CASSFGQVDNEQFF; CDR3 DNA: TGCGCCAGCAGCTTTGGTCAGGTAGACAATGAGCAGTTCTTC
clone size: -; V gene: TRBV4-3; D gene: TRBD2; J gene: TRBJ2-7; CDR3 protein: CASSQDPALAGDEQYF; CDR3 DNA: TGCGCCAGCAGCCAAGATCCGGCGCTAGCGGGAGACGAGCAGTACTTC
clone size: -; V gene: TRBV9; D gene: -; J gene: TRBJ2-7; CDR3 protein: CASSARDGSSYEQYF; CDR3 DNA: TGTGCCAGCAGCGCCCGGGACGGGAGCTCCTACGAGCAGTACTTC
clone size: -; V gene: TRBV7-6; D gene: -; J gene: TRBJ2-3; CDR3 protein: CASSLVGVGGDTQYF; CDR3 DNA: TGTGCCAGCAGCTTGGTGGGCGTTGGTGGAGATACGCAGTATTTT
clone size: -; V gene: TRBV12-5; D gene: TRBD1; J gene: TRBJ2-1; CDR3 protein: CASGLGQGPSSYNEQFF; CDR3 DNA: TGTGCTAGTGGTTTGGGACAGGGGCCTAGCTCCTACAATGAGCAGTTCTTC
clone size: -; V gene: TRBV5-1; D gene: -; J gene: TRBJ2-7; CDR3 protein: CASSPPQGNDEQYF; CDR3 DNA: TGCGCCAGCAGCCCCCCCCAGGGTAACGACGAGCAGTACTTC
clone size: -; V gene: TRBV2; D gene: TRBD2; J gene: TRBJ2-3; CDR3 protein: CASRRGLDTDTQYF; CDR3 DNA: TGTGCCAGCAGGAGAGGACTAGACACAGATACGCAGTATTTT